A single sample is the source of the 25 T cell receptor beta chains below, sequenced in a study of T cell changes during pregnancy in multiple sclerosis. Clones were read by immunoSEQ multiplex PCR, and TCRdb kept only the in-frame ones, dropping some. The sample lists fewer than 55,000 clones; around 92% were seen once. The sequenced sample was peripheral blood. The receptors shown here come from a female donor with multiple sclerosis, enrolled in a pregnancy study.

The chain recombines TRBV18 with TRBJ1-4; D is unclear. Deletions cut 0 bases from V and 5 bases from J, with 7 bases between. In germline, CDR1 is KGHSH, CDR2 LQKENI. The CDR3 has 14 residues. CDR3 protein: CASSPPAGNEKLFF. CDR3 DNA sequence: TGTGCCAGCTCACCACCGGCAGGAAATGAAAAACTGTTTTTT. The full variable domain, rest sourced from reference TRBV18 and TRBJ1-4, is NAGVMQNPRHLVRRRGQEARLRCSPMKGHSHVYWYRQLPEEGLKFMVYLQKENIIDESGMPKERFSAEFPKEGPSILRIQQVVRGDSAAYFCASSPPAGNEKLFFGSGTQLSVL.

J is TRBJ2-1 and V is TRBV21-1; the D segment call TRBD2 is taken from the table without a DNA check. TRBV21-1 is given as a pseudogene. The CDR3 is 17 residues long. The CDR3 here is CASSTITGSSEYNEQFF. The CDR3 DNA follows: TGTGCCAGCAGCACTATTACGGGAAGTAGCGAGTACAATGAGCAGTTCTTC.

Written as DNA, the CDR3 is TGCAGCGTTGCTGCTAGCGGGAGGGCCAGAGTGAGAGAGACCCAGTACTTC. Amino acid sequence: CSVAASGRARVRETQYF. This chain uses TRBV29-1 with TRBJ2-5, with 12 bases that match TRBD2. The CDR3 loop spans 17 amino acids. The ends lost 4 bases at V and 4 bases at J; junction bases unmatched: 13. The germline gives CDR1 SQVTM, CDR2 ANQGSEA.

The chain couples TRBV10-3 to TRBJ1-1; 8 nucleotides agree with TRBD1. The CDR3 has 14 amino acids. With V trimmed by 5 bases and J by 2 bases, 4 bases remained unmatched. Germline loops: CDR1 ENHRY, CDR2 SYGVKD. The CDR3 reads CAISSQGVNTEAFF. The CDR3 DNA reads TGTGCCATCAGTTCACAGGGGGTCAACACTGAAGCTTTCTTT.

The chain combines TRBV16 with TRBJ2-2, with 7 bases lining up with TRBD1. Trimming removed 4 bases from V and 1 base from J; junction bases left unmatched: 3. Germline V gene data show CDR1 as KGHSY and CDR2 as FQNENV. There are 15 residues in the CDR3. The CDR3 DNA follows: TGTGCCAGCAGCCGAGGGACAGAGAACACCGGGGAGCTGTTTTTT. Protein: CASSRGTENTGELFF.

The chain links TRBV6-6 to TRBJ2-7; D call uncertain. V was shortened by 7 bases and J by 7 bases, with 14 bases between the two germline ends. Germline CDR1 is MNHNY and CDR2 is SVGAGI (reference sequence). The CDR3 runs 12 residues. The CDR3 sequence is CASTSGGWEQYF. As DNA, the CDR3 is TGTGCCAGCACCTCAGGTGGTTGGGAGCAGTACTTC.

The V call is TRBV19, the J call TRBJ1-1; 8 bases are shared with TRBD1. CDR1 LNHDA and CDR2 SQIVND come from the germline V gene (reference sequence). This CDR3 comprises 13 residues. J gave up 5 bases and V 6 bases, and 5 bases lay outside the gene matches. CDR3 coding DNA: TGTGCCAGTAGCCGGACAGGGAGTACTGAAGCTTTCTTT. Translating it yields CASSRTGSTEAFF.

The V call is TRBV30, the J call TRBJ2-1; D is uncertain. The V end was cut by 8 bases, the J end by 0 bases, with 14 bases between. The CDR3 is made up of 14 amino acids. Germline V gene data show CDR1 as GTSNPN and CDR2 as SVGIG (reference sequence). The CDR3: CAAPRLSSYNEQFF. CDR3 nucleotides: TGTGCCGCCCCCCGGTTGAGCTCCTACAATGAGCAGTTCTTC.

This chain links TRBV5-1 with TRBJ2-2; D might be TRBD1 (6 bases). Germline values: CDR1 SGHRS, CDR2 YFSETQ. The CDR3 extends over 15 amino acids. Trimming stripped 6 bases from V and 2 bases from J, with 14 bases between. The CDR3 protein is CASKTTGTNTGELFF. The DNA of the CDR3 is TGCGCCAGCAAAACTACGGGGACAAACACCGGGGAGCTGTTTTTT.

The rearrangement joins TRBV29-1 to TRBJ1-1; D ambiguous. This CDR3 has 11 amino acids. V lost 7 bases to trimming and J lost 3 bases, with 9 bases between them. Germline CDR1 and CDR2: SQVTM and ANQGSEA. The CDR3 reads CSADTYTEAFF. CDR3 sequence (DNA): TGCAGCGCTGACACCTACACTGAAGCTTTCTTT.

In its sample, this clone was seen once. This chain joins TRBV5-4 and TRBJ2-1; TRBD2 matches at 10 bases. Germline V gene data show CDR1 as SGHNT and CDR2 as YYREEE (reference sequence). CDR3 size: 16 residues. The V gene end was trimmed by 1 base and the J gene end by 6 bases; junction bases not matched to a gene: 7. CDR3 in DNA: TGTGCCAGCAGCTTGTATCTGGGACTAGCGTTCAATGAGCAGTTCTTC. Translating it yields CASSLYLGLAFNEQFF.

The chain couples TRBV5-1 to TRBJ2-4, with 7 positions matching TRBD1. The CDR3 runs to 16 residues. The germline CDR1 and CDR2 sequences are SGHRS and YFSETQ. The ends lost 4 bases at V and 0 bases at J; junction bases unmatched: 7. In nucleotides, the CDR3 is TGCGCCAGCAGCCCGGGACAGACGATAGCCAAAAACATTCAGTACTTC. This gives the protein CASSPGQTIAKNIQYF.

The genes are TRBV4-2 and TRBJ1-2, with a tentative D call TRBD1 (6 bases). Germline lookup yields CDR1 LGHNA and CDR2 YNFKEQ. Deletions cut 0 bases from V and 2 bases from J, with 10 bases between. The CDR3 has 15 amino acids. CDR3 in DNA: TGTGCCAGCAGCCAAGAACAGGGAACAAACTATGGCTACACCTTC. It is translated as CASSQEQGTNYGYTF.

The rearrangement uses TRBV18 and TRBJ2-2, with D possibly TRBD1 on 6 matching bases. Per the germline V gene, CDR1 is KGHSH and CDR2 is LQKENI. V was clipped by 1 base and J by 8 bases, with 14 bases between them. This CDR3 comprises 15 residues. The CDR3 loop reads CASSPRSRGEGELFF. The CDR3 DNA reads TGTGCCAGCTCACCACGGAGCAGGGGAGAGGGGGAGCTGTTTTTT.

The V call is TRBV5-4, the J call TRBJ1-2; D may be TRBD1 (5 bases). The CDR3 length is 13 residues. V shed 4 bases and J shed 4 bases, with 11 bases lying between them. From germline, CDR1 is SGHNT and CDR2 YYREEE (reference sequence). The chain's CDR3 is CASSGGDLYGYTF. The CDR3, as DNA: TGTGCCAGCAGCGGGGGGGACCTCTATGGCTACACCTTC.

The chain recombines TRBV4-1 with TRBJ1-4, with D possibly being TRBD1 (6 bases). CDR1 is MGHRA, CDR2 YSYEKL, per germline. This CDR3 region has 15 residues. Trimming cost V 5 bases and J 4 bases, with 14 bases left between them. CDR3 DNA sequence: TGCGCCAGCAGCAGGGGGGACGGAATTAATGAAAAACTGTTTTTT. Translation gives CASSRGDGINEKLFF.

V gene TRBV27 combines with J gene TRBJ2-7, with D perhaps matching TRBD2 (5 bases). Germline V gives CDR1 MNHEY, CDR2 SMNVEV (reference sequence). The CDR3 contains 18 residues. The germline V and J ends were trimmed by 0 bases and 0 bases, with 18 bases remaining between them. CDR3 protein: CASSLSGAFRGSSYEQYF. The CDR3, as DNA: TGTGCCAGCAGTTTATCGGGCGCCTTCCGAGGGAGCTCCTACGAGCAGTACTTC.

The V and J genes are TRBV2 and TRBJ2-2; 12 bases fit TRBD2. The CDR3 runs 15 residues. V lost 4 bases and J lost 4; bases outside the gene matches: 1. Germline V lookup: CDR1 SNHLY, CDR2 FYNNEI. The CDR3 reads CASSGLAGATGELFF. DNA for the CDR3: TGTGCCAGCAGTGGACTAGCGGGAGCCACCGGGGAGCTGTTTTTT. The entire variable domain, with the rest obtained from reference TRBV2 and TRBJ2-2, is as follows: EPEVTQTPSHQVTQMGQEVILRCVPISNHLYFYWYRQILGQKVEFLVSFYNNEISEKSEIFDDQFSVERPDGSNFTLKIRSTKLEDSAMYFCASSGLAGATGELFFGEGSRLTVL.

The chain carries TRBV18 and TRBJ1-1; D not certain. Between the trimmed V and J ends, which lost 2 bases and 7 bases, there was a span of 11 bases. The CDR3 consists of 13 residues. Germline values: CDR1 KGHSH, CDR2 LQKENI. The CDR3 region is CASSPIGSREAFF. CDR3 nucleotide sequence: TGTGCCAGCTCACCAATTGGCAGCCGTGAAGCTTTCTTT.

CDR3 bases: TGCGCCAGCAGCCTGGGACAGGGTATATACAAAAACATTCAGTACTTC. This codes for CASSLGQGIYKNIQYF. The genes are TRBV5-1 and TRBJ2-4; TRBD1 matches 9 bases. This CDR3 region has 16 residues. Germline assignment: CDR1 SGHRS and CDR2 YFSETQ. Trimming took 4 bases from V and 3 from J; bases not matched to a gene: 8.

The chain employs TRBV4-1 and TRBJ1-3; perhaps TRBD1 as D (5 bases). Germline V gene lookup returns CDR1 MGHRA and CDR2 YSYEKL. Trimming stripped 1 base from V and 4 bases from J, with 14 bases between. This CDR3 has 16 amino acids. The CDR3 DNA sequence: TGCGCCAGCAGCCAAGGCCCGGGGGGTTTAGGAAACACCATATATTTT. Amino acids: CASSQGPGGLGNTIYF.

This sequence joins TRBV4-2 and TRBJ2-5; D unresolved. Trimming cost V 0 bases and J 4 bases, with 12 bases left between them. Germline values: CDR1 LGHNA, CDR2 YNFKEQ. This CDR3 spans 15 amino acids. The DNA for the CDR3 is TGTGCCAGCAGCCAAGACGTGGGGAAGGGAGAGACCCAGTACTTC. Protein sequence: CASSQDVGKGETQYF.

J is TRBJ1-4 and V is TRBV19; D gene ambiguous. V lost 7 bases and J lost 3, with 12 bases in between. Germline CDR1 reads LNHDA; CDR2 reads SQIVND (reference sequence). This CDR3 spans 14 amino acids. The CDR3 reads CASMSGRANEKLFF. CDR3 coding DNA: TGTGCCAGTATGTCCGGGCGGGCTAATGAAAAACTGTTTTTT. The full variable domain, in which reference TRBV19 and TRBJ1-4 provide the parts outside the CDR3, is DGGITQSPKYLFRKEGQNVTLSCEQNLNHDAMYWYRQDPGQGLRLIYYSQIVNDFQKGDIAEGYSVSREKKESFPLTVTSAQKNPTAFYLCASMSGRANEKLFFGSGTQLSVL.

For the CDR3, the DNA is TGTGCCAGCTCGCGGGACGGCGGGGACCGGGATGAGCAGTTCTTC. It translates to CASSRDGGDRDEQFF. The chain carries TRBV7-3 and TRBJ2-1; D might be TRBD2 (6 bases). This CDR3 region has 15 residues. The V gene lost 8 bases and the J gene lost 8 bases, with 22 bases spanning the gap. Per the germline V gene, CDR1 is SGHTA and CDR2 is FQGTGA.

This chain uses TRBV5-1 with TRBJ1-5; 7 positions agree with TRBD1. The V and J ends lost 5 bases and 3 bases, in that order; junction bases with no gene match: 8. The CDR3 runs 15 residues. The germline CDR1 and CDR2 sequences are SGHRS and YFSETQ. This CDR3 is CASSPRDSLNQPQHF. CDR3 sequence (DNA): TGCGCCAGCAGTCCCCGGGACAGCCTCAATCAGCCCCAGCATTTT.